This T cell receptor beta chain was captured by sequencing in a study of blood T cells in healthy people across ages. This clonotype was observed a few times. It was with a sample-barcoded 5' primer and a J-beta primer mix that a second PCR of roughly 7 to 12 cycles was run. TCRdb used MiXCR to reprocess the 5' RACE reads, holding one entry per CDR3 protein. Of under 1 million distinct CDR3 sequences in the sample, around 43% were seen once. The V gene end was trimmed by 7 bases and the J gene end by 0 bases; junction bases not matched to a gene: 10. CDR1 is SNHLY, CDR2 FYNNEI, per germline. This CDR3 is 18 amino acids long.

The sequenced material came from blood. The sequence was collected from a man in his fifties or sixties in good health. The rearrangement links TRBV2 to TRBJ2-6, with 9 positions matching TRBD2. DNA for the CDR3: TGTGCCAGCATTAATCCGGGACTAGCCCCCTCTGGGGCCAACGTCCTGACTTTC. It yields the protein CASINPGLAPSGANVLTF.